The source of this T cell receptor beta chain is a study of blood T cell repertoires in COVID-19. Overall study: The United States, Italy and Spain supplied acute and convalescent COVID-19 samples. The cDNA or gDNA used as material had been derived from T cells, B-cell-depleted T cells, or PBMCs.

Study processing details: Amplification of reference gene primers provided the estimated nucleated cell counts. Data came from immunoSEQ multiplex PCR; TCRdb stores just in-frame clones and leaves some out. D and trimming come from the DNA, and the V and J calls and clone size come from that table. The sample consists of roughly 80,000 clones, over 70% of them appearing once. The CDR3 is 12 amino acids. Germline CDR1 and CDR2: SNHLY and FYNNEI. Trimming took 6 bases from V and 2 from J, leaving 8 bases between them. The specimen sequenced was peripheral blood. The TCR sequence derives from a human donor in a cohort sampled during active COVID-19. The chain is built from TRBV2 and TRBJ2-7; D is possibly TRBD2 (5 bases). The CDR3 DNA reads TGTGCCAGCAGCAGGACTCCCTACGAGCAGTACTTC. This encodes CASSRTPYEQYF.